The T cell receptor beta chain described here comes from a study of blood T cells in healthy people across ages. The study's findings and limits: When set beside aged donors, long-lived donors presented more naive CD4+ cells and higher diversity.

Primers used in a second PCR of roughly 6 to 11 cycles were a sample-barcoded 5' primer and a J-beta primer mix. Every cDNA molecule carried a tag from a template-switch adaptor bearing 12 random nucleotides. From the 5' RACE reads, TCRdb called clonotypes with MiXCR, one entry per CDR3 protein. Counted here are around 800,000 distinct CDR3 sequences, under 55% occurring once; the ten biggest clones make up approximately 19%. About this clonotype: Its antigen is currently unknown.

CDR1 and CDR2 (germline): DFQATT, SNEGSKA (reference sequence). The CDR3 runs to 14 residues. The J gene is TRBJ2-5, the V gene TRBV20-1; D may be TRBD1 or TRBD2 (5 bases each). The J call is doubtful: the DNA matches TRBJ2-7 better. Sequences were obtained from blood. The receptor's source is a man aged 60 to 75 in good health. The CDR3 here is CSAREGTVRYEQYF. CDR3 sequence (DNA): TGCAGTGCTAGAGAAGGGACGGTACGATACGAGCAGTACTTC.